This entry lists 19 T cell receptor beta chains sequenced from one sample in a study of blood T cell repertoires in COVID-19. Clones were sequenced by immunoSEQ multiplex PCR, and TCRdb holds only the in-frame ones, with some missing. The sample includes 150,000 to 200,000 clones, around 84% of them seen just once. Sequences were obtained from peripheral blood. Receptors were obtained from a woman of 80 years or more with acute or convalescent COVID-19.

The chain recombines TRBV19 with TRBJ1-6; D perhaps matches TRBD1 (6 bases). Germline V gene data show CDR1 as LNHDA and CDR2 as SQIVND (reference sequence). This CDR3 contains 11 residues. Trimming stripped 1 base from V and 16 bases from J, with 8 bases between. In nucleotides, the CDR3 is TGTGCCAGTAGTATAGCAGGGGAACTCCACTTT. Its translation: CASSIAGELHF.

This rearrangement joins TRBV30 to TRBJ1-6, with D unresolved. Per germline, CDR1 GTSNPN and CDR2 SVGIG (reference sequence). The V gene lost 3 bases and the J gene lost 10 bases, with 13 bases spanning the gap. CDR3 length equals 13 residues. For the CDR3, the DNA is TGTGCCTGGAGAGGACTGGTGGGATCACCCCTCCACTTT. Encoded protein: CAWRGLVGSPLHF.

This CDR3 reads CASSFQRGIYEQYF. In DNA form, the CDR3 reads TGCGCCAGCAGCTTCCAGCGGGGGATCTACGAGCAGTACTTC. This chain connects TRBV5-1 to TRBJ2-7; 8 bases fit TRBD2. V lost 2 bases to trimming and J lost 3 bases; unmatched junction nucleotides: 4. Germline CDR1 SGHRS, CDR2 YFSETQ. CDR3 length equals 14 residues.

This clone was seen a few times. The genes are TRBV12-1 and TRBJ2-7; the table calls TRBD2, which could not be checked here. TRBV12-1 is a documented pseudogene. The CDR3 sequence is 15 residues long. As DNA, the CDR3 is TGTGCCAGCAGCACCTTAGCGGGAGGGCCCTTCGAGCAGTACTTC. Protein sequence: CASSTLAGGPFEQYF.

The J gene is TRBJ2-2, the V gene TRBV5-1; possibly TRBD2 for D (6 bases). The CDR3 covers 16 residues. Trimming left V 4 bases short and J 3 bases short, with 16 bases between. Germline CDR1 and CDR2: SGHRS and YFSETQ. The CDR3 region has the DNA TGCGCCAGCAGCCCCTCTGTCTCGGGGGACACCGGGGAGCTGTTTTTT. This sequence encodes CASSPSVSGDTGELFF.

The gene calls are TRBV27 and TRBJ2-7, with D perhaps TRBD2 (5 bases). Trimming shortened V by 6 bases and J by 4 bases, and 10 bases separated the two germline ends. The CDR3 has 12 residues. The germline V gene encodes CDR1 MNHEY and CDR2 SMNVEV (reference sequence). CDR3: CASRGLAYEQYF. DNA of the CDR3: TGTGCCAGCAGAGGCCTAGCTTACGAGCAGTACTTC.

The chain combines TRBV29-1 with TRBJ2-7; no clear D. Trimming left V 4 bases short and J 3 bases short, with 7 bases between. Germline V CDR1 and CDR2: SQVTM, ANQGSEA. The CDR3 is 11 residues long. The CDR3 protein is CSVVERYEQYF. The CDR3 DNA is TGCAGCGTTGTTGAGCGCTACGAGCAGTACTTC.

This clone was counted only a few times. This chain connects TRBV6-1 to TRBJ2-7, with 8 bases identical to TRBD1. The CDR3 consists of 16 residues. Germline V gives CDR1 MNHNS, CDR2 SASEGT. The J segment lost 0 bases and the V segment lost 4 bases, leaving 8 bases of the junction unmatched. CDR3 in amino acids: CASSASTGAPSYEQYF. CDR3 nucleotide sequence: TGTGCCAGCAGTGCTTCGACAGGGGCGCCCTCCTACGAGCAGTACTTC.

The V call is TRBV7-2, the J call TRBJ2-3; 7 nucleotides agree with TRBD1. This CDR3 contains 15 residues. V dropped 4 bases and J dropped 3; count of bases not matched to a gene: 7. The germline V gene encodes CDR1 SGHTA and CDR2 FQGNSA. CDR3 nucleotides: TGTGCCAGCAGCTCAACCGGGACAGCTACAGATACGCAGTATTTT. It encodes CASSSTGTATDTQYF.

The chain employs TRBV3-1 (or the pseudogene TRBV3-2) and TRBJ1-1, with D possibly being TRBD1 (5 bases). CDR1 LGHDT and CDR2 YNNKEL come from the germline V gene (reference sequence). V shed 2 bases and J shed 1 base, with 17 bases lying between them. CDR3 size: 17 residues. The CDR3 here is CASSQPTDTPWNTEAFF. The CDR3 DNA is TGTGCCAGCAGCCAACCCACGGACACCCCGTGGAACACTGAAGCTTTCTTT.

This clone was observed a few times. The CDR3 DNA sequence: TGTGCCTGGGGGGACAGAGTTAATTCACCCCTCCACTTT. This translates into CAWGDRVNSPLHF. The V gene is TRBV30, the J gene TRBJ1-6, with 7 bases fitting TRBD1. This CDR3 spans 13 amino acids. CDR1 is GTSNPN and CDR2 is SVGIG in the germline V gene (reference sequence). The ends lost 5 bases at V and 6 bases at J; junction bases unmatched: 4. Full variable domain (outside the CDR3, taken from reference TRBV30 and TRBJ1-6): SQTIHQWPATLVQPVGSPLSLECTVEGTSNPNLYWYRQAAGRGLQLLFYSVGIGQISSEVPQNLSASRPQDRQFILSSKKLLLSDSGFYLCAWGDRVNSPLHFGNGTRLTVT.

This chain links TRBV4-1 with TRBJ2-3; 9 positions agree with TRBD2. Germline CDR1 reads MGHRA; CDR2 reads YSYEKL. V shed 3 bases and J 4 bases; nucleotides not matched to a gene: 8. There are 16 residues in the CDR3. CDR3 amino acids: CASSQEISGGSDTQYF. CDR3 DNA: TGCGCCAGCAGCCAGGAGATTAGCGGGGGTTCAGATACGCAGTATTTT.

In this sample, this clone turned up many times. This chain joins TRBV24-1 and TRBJ2-7, with TRBD2 matching 12 bases. The CDR3 is 13 amino acids. V trimming: 4 bases; J trimming: 12 bases; junction bases outside the gene matches: 6. Per the germline V gene, CDR1 is KGHDR and CDR2 is SFDVKD. The DNA of the CDR3 is TGTGCCACCAGTGAGTTGACTAGCGGGAGACTGTACTTC. Translating it yields CATSELTSGRLYF.

V gene TRBV24-1 combines with J gene TRBJ2-5; 9 bases agree with TRBD2. The J segment lost 5 bases and the V segment lost 3 bases, leaving 15 bases of the junction unmatched. The germline CDR1 and CDR2 sequences are KGHDR and SFDVKD. This CDR3 region has 18 residues. The CDR3 nucleotides read TGTGCCACCAGTGATGCTTCCATGGGCGGGAGGGCCGGCGAGACCCAGTACTTC. Encoded protein: CATSDASMGGRAGETQYF.

This chain joins TRBV27 and TRBJ1-6, with 11 bases that match TRBD1. The CDR3 is made up of 16 amino acids. Germline CDR1 is MNHEY and CDR2 is SMNVEV (reference sequence). V trimming: 5 bases; J trimming: 9 bases; junction bases outside the gene matches: 9. CDR3 nucleotide sequence: TGTGCCAGCAGTCGCAGAGGACAGGGGGCAGGTTCACCCCTCCACTTT. Amino acids: CASSRRGQGAGSPLHF.

The rearrangement links TRBV12-5 to TRBJ2-1; unclear D gene. The CDR3 loop spans 13 amino acids. Trimming left V 1 base short and J 6 bases short, with 7 bases between. Per germline, CDR1 LGHNT and CDR2 FRNRAP. The CDR3 reads CASGLDLRNEQFF. The CDR3 nucleotides are TGTGCTAGTGGTTTGGACCTGCGCAATGAGCAGTTCTTC. Filled out from reference TRBV12-5 and TRBJ2-1, the complete variable domain reads DARVTQTPRHKVTEMGQEVTMRCQPILGHNTVFWYRQTMMQGLELLAYFRNRAPLDDSGMPKDRFSAEMPDATLATLKIQPSEPRDSAVYFCASGLDLRNEQFFGPGTRLTVL.

The J gene is TRBJ2-1, the V gene TRBV14; unclear D gene. Germline V gene lookup returns CDR1 SGHDN and CDR2 FVKESK. This CDR3 has 15 residues. Trimming removed 0 bases at V and 0 bases at J, with 6 bases between. The CDR3 reads CASSQETDSYNEQFF. The CDR3 DNA reads as TGTGCCAGCAGCCAAGAAACAGACTCCTACAATGAGCAGTTCTTC.

In its sample, this clone was seen once. The chain employs TRBV2 and TRBJ1-1; D is unresolved. CDR3 size: 15 residues. Germline lookup yields CDR1 SNHLY and CDR2 FYNNEI. V lost 6 bases to trimming and J lost 4 bases, with 18 bases between them. The CDR3 loop reads CASRGISRQATEAFF. The CDR3 nucleotides read TGTGCCAGCAGGGGTATAAGCCGTCAGGCCACTGAAGCTTTCTTT.

This chain uses TRBV5-6 with TRBJ2-7, with D perhaps matching TRBD1 (5 bases). The CDR3 has 15 amino acids. Germline V CDR1 and CDR2: SGHDT, YYEEEE. The V end was cut by 1 base, the J end by 9 bases, with 20 bases between. The CDR3 reads CASSLTFRGASGQYF. CDR3 DNA sequence: TGTGCCAGCAGCTTGACCTTCCGTGGGGCTTCCGGGCAGTACTTC.